These 30 T cell receptor beta chains came from one sample sequenced in a study of human T cells and chemical hapten exposure. Using its own MiXCR run on the RACE reads, TCRdb lists one record per CDR3 protein. The sample comprises some 400,000 distinct CDR3 sequences, 4.8% of which are singletons, and 2% to 2.5% rests with the top ten. Time point given: patch test 1, 2 weeks after DPC sensitization. Treatment here: therapeutic diphenylcyclopropenone sensitization with weekly scalp DPC. Sequencing used whole blood, obtained in connection with sensitization to the hapten diphenylcyclopropenone (DPC). The receptors derive from a woman aged 45-65 years with alopecia areata. Some clones in this sample may be carry-over from other donors' samples.

This clonotype was seen repeatedly, ten times or more. The genes are TRBV20-1 and TRBJ1-2; maybe TRBD1 (5 bases). The germline gives CDR1 DFQATT, CDR2 SNEGSKA (reference sequence). Trimming removed 5 bases from V and 8 bases from J, with 24 bases in between. CDR3 length equals 15 residues. CDR3 in amino acids: CSALDGASRGEGYTF. CDR3 nucleotides: TGCAGTGCTTTGGACGGAGCCTCCAGAGGGGAGGGCTACACCTTC.

This clonotype was seen ten or more times. The chain recombines TRBV28 with TRBJ2-7; TRBD1 or TRBD2 may be the D gene (6 bases each). Trimming took 2 bases from V and 2 from J, leaving 10 bases between them. Per germline, CDR1 MDHEN and CDR2 SYDVKM. The CDR3 has 14 amino acids. The CDR3 sequence: CASSLTGRTYEQYF. CDR3 nucleotides: TGTGCCAGCAGTTTAACAGGGAGGACCTACGAGCAGTACTTC.

The CDR3 is CASRRGPQETQYF. The CDR3 DNA reads TGCGCCAGCAGAAGGGGGCCCCAAGAGACCCAGTACTTC. The chain joins TRBV5-1 to TRBJ2-5; 7 positions agree with TRBD1. Germline trimming cut 5 bases from V and 1 base from J; bases unmatched to any gene: 2. CDR1 and CDR2 (germline): SGHRS, YFSETQ. The CDR3 contains 13 residues.

This clonotype was seen repeatedly, ten times or more. The V and J genes are TRBV29-1 and TRBJ1-1, with 7 bases matching TRBD1. CDR3 length: 13 amino acids. CDR1 and CDR2 (germline): SQVTM, ANQGSEA. With V trimmed by 1 base and J by 7 bases, 6 bases remained unmatched. CDR3 sequence reads: CSVEVRTGGEAFF. In DNA form, the CDR3 reads TGCAGCGTTGAAGTCCGGACAGGAGGTGAAGCTTTCTTT.

The genes are TRBV20-1 and TRBJ1-1, with D unresolved. This CDR3 is built from 14 residues. The germline CDR1 and CDR2 sequences are DFQATT and SNEGSKA (reference sequence). The V gene lost 4 bases and the J gene lost 6 bases, with 18 bases spanning the gap. CDR3 nucleotide sequence: TGCAGTGCTAAGGAATCTGGCAGTGCGGCTGAAGCTTTCTTT. Its protein is CSAKESGSAAEAFF.

This chain uses TRBV20-1 with TRBJ1-1; 9 bases map to TRBD1. Unmatched junction bases numbered 14, after V lost 1 base and J lost 2 bases. CDR1 is DFQATT, CDR2 SNEGSKA, per germline (reference sequence). The CDR3 consists of 18 residues. In DNA form, the CDR3 reads TGCAGTGCTAGAGGGACACCCGGGACAGGGAGGAGAAACACTGAAGCTTTCTTT. Translating gives CSARGTPGTGRRNTEAFF.

The chain recombines TRBV4-1 with TRBJ2-1; D might be TRBD2 (6 bases). The CDR3 loop spans 17 amino acids. Deletions cut 4 bases from V and 0 bases from J, with 16 bases between. The germline CDR1 and CDR2 sequences are MGHRA and YSYEKL. CDR3 in amino acids: CASSPGGRLGSYNEQFF. Here the CDR3 DNA reads TGCGCCAGCAGCCCCGGTGGGAGGTTGGGCTCCTACAATGAGCAGTTCTTC.

This clonotype was seen many times. The J gene is TRBJ1-4, the V gene TRBV7-2, with a weak D call TRBD1 (6 bases). There are 13 residues in the CDR3. The V gene's germline CDR1 is SGHTA and CDR2 FQGNSA. V lost 3 bases and J 8 bases, leaving 10 bases between the germline ends. The CDR3 coding sequence is TGTGCCAGCAGCTTGGACAGCGGGGAAAAACTGTTTTTT. Protein: CASSLDSGEKLFF.

The table lists this clonotype with many counts. The CDR3 nucleotides are TGTGCCAGCACCCCCTGGACTAGCGGGAAGGGTGAGCAGTTCTTC. It translates to CASTPWTSGKGEQFF. This rearrangement joins TRBV6-2 or TRBV6-3 to TRBJ2-1; 12 nucleotides match TRBD2. Trimming at V came to 7 bases and at J to 9 bases, leaving 10 bases not matched to a gene. Germline assignment: CDR1 MNHEY and CDR2 SVGEGT. There are 15 residues in the CDR3.

This clonotype occurred many times. This chain links TRBV29-1 with TRBJ2-2; D ambiguous. From germline, CDR1 is SQVTM and CDR2 ANQGSEA. This CDR3 spans 14 amino acids. Trimming took off 4 bases at V and 0 bases at J, with 9 bases between the two ends. CDR3 DNA: TGCAGCGTTGCCGGGCACGCGAACACCGGGGAGCTGTTTTTT. As protein: CSVAGHANTGELFF.

CDR3 sequence (DNA): TGTGCCAGCAGCTTATCGGTTGGCCAGCCCCAGCATTTT. Translated, it gives CASSLSVGQPQHF. The V call is TRBV7-2, the J call TRBJ1-5, with D unresolved. The CDR3 spans 13 residues. The germline V and J ends were trimmed by 2 bases and 7 bases, with 9 bases remaining between them. Germline assignment: CDR1 SGHTA and CDR2 FQGNSA.

The table lists this clonotype with many counts. The chain employs TRBV20-1 and TRBJ2-6; D remains unclear. The CDR3 extends over 16 amino acids. With 4 bases removed from V and 2 bases from J, the gap between germline ends came to 15 bases. From germline, CDR1 is DFQATT and CDR2 SNEGSKA (reference sequence). CDR3: CSAKAGLLTGANVLTF. In DNA form, the CDR3 reads TGCAGTGCTAAGGCAGGCCTCCTGACTGGGGCCAACGTCCTGACTTTC.

In this sample, this clonotype turned up many times. The rearrangement links TRBV30 to TRBJ2-7, with D possibly TRBD2 on 5 matching bases. V was trimmed by 2 bases and J by 4 bases, leaving 12 bases between them. CDR3 length: 13 residues. Germline CDR1 and CDR2: GTSNPN and SVGIG (reference sequence). CDR3 coding DNA: TGTGCCTGGAGTCCCCTACGGGGATACGAGCAGTACTTC. Translation gives CAWSPLRGYEQYF.

This clonotype was seen just once. With a much larger clone just one base away, this may be a read error. The chain carries TRBV7-8 and TRBJ1-4; TRBD1 is a possible D gene (5 bases). The CDR3 consists of 15 residues. V shed 4 bases and J shed 8 bases, with 17 bases lying between them. The V gene's germline CDR1 is SGHVS and CDR2 FQNEAQ. The CDR3 here is CASSSAGRAEEKLFF. The CDR3 DNA follows: TGTGCCAGCAGCTCAGCCGGCAGGGCCGAGGAAAAACTGTTTTTT.

This clonotype has only a few counts. At one end, the junction sequence differs from germline, possibly due to a read error. CDR3 nucleotide sequence: TGTGCCAGCAGATTAGGACATCCTTGGCAGTTCTTC. Protein product: CASRLGHPWQFF. The gene calls are TRBV7-2 and TRBJ2-1; perhaps TRBD1 as D (5 bases). Germline V gives CDR1 SGHTA, CDR2 FQGNSA. The CDR3 contains 12 residues. The variable domain in full, with the rest retrieved from reference TRBV7-2 and TRBJ2-1, is GAGVSQSPSNKVTEKGKDVELRCDPISGHTALYWYRQSLGQGLEFLIYFQGNSAPDKSGLPSDRFSAERTGGSVSTLTIQRTQQEDSAVYLCASRLGHPWQFFGPGTRLTVL.

This clonotype was recorded many times. CDR3 DNA sequence: TGTGCCAGCAGTGTTAGGGGGCAGGATTACAATGAGCAGTTCTTC. It translates to CASSVRGQDYNEQFF. J is TRBJ2-1 and V is TRBV7-9; 7 bases align to TRBD1. CDR3 length: 15 amino acids. The trim removed 6 bases at V and 4 bases at J, leaving 9 bases unmatched. Per the germline V gene, CDR1 is SEHNR and CDR2 is FQNEAQ (reference sequence).

V and J are TRBV7-2 and TRBJ2-2; D is unresolved. Trimming shortened V by 3 bases and J by 5 bases, and 7 bases separated the two germline ends. The CDR3 runs 13 residues. Germline CDR1 SGHTA, CDR2 FQGNSA. CDR3 amino acids: CASSLTLTGELFF. The DNA of the CDR3 is TGTGCCAGCAGCTTGACACTGACCGGGGAGCTGTTTTTT. Combining the CDR3 with reference TRBV7-2 and TRBJ2-2 gives the whole variable domain GAGVSQSPSNKVTEKGKDVELRCDPISGHTALYWYRQSLGQGLEFLIYFQGNSAPDKSGLPSDRFSAERTGGSVSTLTIQRTQQEDSAVYLCASSLTLTGELFFGEGSRLTVL.

This clonotype has at least ten counts. J is TRBJ2-3 and V is TRBV29-1; D remains unclear. Germline CDR1 reads SQVTM; CDR2 reads ANQGSEA. CDR3 length equals 14 residues. V lost 0 bases and J 2 bases, leaving 9 bases between the germline ends. The CDR3: CSVEDGPLTDTQYF. The CDR3 nucleotides read TGCAGCGTTGAAGATGGACCCCTCACAGATACGCAGTATTTT.

This chain links TRBV30 with TRBJ1-2; no clear D. Between the trimmed V and J ends, which lost 5 bases and 11 bases, there was a span of 9 bases. CDR1 and CDR2 (germline): GTSNPN, SVGIG (reference sequence). The length of the CDR3 is 9 residues. CDR3 residues: CAWGRGYTF. In DNA form, the CDR3 reads TGTGCCTGGGGACGGGGTTACACCTTC.

This clonotype was found a few times. J is TRBJ1-5 and V is TRBV29-1; 7 nucleotides agree with TRBD1. The CDR3 totals 12 residues. CDR1 is SQVTM and CDR2 is ANQGSEA in the germline V gene. V dropped 7 bases and J dropped 7; count of bases not matched to a gene: 7. CDR3 loop: CSAGGAGQPQHF. The CDR3, as DNA: TGCAGCGCAGGGGGGGCGGGACAGCCCCAGCATTTT.

The table lists this clonotype with a few counts. The chain employs TRBV5-1 and TRBJ1-5, with a possible D match to TRBD1 (5 bases). V lost 0 bases and J 4 bases, leaving 11 bases between the germline ends. The germline CDR1 and CDR2 sequences are SGHRS and YFSETQ. The CDR3 covers 15 residues. CDR3 residues: CASSLAGQGNQPQHF. As DNA, the CDR3 is TGCGCCAGCAGCTTGGCCGGTCAGGGAAATCAGCCCCAGCATTTT.

The V and J genes are TRBV7-2 and TRBJ2-5, with D uncertain. The CDR3 covers 13 residues. CDR1 SGHTA and CDR2 FQGNSA come from the germline V gene. Trimming pared 0 bases from V and 5 bases from J, leaving 7 bases between. DNA of the CDR3: TGTGCCAGCAGCTTAGCGGGGATGGAGACCCAGTACTTC. Translation: CASSLAGMETQYF.

In this sample, this clonotype turned up many times. The chain joins TRBV7-9 to TRBJ1-6; the D gene is possibly TRBD1 (5 bases). The CDR3 spans 14 residues. V lost 1 base, J lost 10 bases, and 11 bases lay in between. Germline lookup yields CDR1 SEHNR and CDR2 FQNEAQ (reference sequence). CDR3 residues: CASSLVGAGSPLHF. CDR3 coding DNA: TGTGCCAGCAGCTTAGTAGGGGCCGGATCACCCCTCCACTTT.

This clonotype has ten or more counts. CDR3 bases: TGTGCCAGCAGCCATGTCTCAGGGGTAGGGGCCAACGTCCTGACTTTC. Its protein product is CASSHVSGVGANVLTF. The chain has TRBV3-1 and TRBJ2-6; D is perhaps TRBD1 (6 bases). The germline CDR1 and CDR2 sequences are LGHDT and YNNKEL (reference sequence). The ends were cut back, 3 bases at V and 4 bases at J, with 13 bases in the middle. The CDR3 has 16 amino acids.

This clonotype occurred a few times. The rearrangement joins TRBV2 to TRBJ2-1; D not certain. The CDR3 runs 10 residues. Trimming left V 7 bases short and J 10 bases short, with 8 bases between. Germline-derived CDR1 and CDR2 are SNHLY and FYNNEI. The CDR3 sequence: CASMREEQFF. Here the CDR3 DNA reads TGTGCCAGCATGCGTGAAGAGCAGTTCTTC.

V gene TRBV27 combines with J gene TRBJ2-7; D ambiguous. Between the trimmed V and J ends, which lost 6 bases and 6 bases, there was a span of 9 bases. Germline V gene sequence: CDR1 MNHEY, CDR2 SMNVEV (reference sequence). The CDR3 is made up of 11 amino acids. CDR3 sequence reads: CASRSGREQYF. CDR3 sequence (DNA): TGTGCCAGCAGATCTGGCCGCGAGCAGTACTTC.

This clonotype was picked up a small number of times. The chain joins TRBV29-1 to TRBJ1-2; 9 nucleotides agree with TRBD1. This CDR3 comprises 13 residues. CDR1 and CDR2 from the germline V gene are SQVTM and ANQGSEA. V lost 6 bases, J lost 3 bases, and 5 bases stayed unmatched. This CDR3 is CSVRDRVDYGYTF. DNA for the CDR3: TGCAGCGTGAGGGACAGGGTGGACTATGGCTACACCTTC.

This chain uses TRBV12-3 or TRBV12-4 with TRBJ2-5, with D hard to call. Trimming took off 7 bases at V and 1 base at J, with 10 bases between the two ends. This CDR3 spans 13 amino acids. Written as DNA, the CDR3 is TGTGCCAGCACTTCGACTGTCCAAGAGACCCAGTACTTC. It specifies CASTSTVQETQYF.

Ten or more counts support this clonotype. J is TRBJ2-7 and V is TRBV4-3; the match to TRBD2 covers 7 bases. Per germline, CDR1 LGHNA and CDR2 YSLEER. Trimming cost V 0 bases and J 2 bases; bases outside gene matches: 13. The CDR3 extends over 18 amino acids. CDR3 DNA sequence: TGCGCCAGCAGCCAAGACTGGAGGCGGGCGGGAGTTGCCTACGAGCAGTACTTC. Protein sequence: CASSQDWRRAGVAYEQYF.

The table lists this clonotype with many counts. This rearrangement joins TRBV2 to TRBJ2-2; tentative D call: TRBD1 (6 bases). Germline V gene sequence: CDR1 SNHLY, CDR2 FYNNEI. This CDR3 is 17 amino acids long. Trimming removed 5 bases at V and 0 bases at J, with 16 bases between. The DNA for the CDR3 is TGTGCCAGCAGTTACCCGGGAACAGGGCCGAACACCGGGGAGCTGTTTTTT. Encoded protein: CASSYPGTGPNTGELFF.